This TCR beta chain comes out of a study of blood T cell repertoires in COVID-19. The Seattle patients joined while their infection was active and were tracked longitudinally afterward. Original data processing: Researchers report that nucleated cell counts were estimated from reference gene primer amplification. The method was immunoSEQ multiplex PCR; TCRdb's version includes in-frame clones alone and lacks a portion of them. V and J calls and clone size come straight from that table; D and trimming were deduced from the DNA. This sample has some 120,000 clones, with about 88% found just once. Sequencing used peripheral blood. This sequence was found in a man aged 60 to 69 with COVID-19, enrolled during active disease.

CDR3 nucleotide sequence: TGTGCCATCAGTGAGGGAGGAGAAAACACCATATATTTT. It codes for CAISEGGENTIYF. V is TRBV10-3 and J is TRBJ1-3, with D hard to call. The germline V gene has CDR1 ENHRY and CDR2 SYGVKD. This CDR3 comprises 13 residues. Trimming pared 2 bases from V and 6 bases from J, leaving 8 bases between.